This passage covers 5 T cell receptor beta chains from one sample sequenced in a study of OX40 agonist ivuxolimab in advanced cancers. Using immunoSEQ multiplex PCR, the repertoire was profiled, and TCRdb retains in-frame clones only, with some absent. The sample holds around 37,000 clones; 80% to 90% are singletons and the top ten take roughly 21%. Sequencing used CD4+ or CD8+ T cells sorted from blood, obtained in a trial of the OX40 agonist ivuxolimab. All receptors come from an adult with an advanced solid tumor such as melanoma, head and neck, liver or kidney cancer.

The chain joins TRBV29-1 to TRBJ2-2; D unclear. V was cut by 7 bases and J by 7 bases, with 13 bases left in between. The germline CDR1 and CDR2 sequences are SQVTM and ANQGSEA. The length of the CDR3 is 12 residues. This CDR3 is CSGLLLGGELFF. The CDR3 nucleotides are TGCAGCGGTCTCCTTTTGGGCGGGGAGCTGTTTTTT.

J is TRBJ2-3 and V is TRBV15; perhaps D is TRBD1 or TRBD2 (5 bases each). V was cut by 5 bases and J by 2 bases, with 23 bases left in between. This CDR3 region has 18 residues. Germline V CDR1 and CDR2: LNHNV, YYDKDF (reference sequence). Here the CDR3 DNA reads TGTGCCACCAGCCCACTCCGACTCCGGGACCGGAACACAGATACGCAGTATTTT. Translation: CATSPLRLRDRNTDTQYF.

The chain combines TRBV5-1 with TRBJ1-5; no definite D call. This CDR3 spans 13 amino acids. Trimming left V 4 bases short and J 6 bases short, with 11 bases between. Germline assignment: CDR1 SGHRS and CDR2 YFSETQ. For the CDR3, the DNA is TGCGCCAGCAGCGAGGGCCAACGTCAGCCCCAGCATTTT. This sequence encodes CASSEGQRQPQHF.

This chain joins TRBV5-4 and TRBJ2-1; 7 nucleotides align to TRBD2. This CDR3 has 15 residues. Losses at the gene ends were 1 base for V and 2 bases for J; bases not matched to a gene: 3. Germline V gene data show CDR1 as SGHNT and CDR2 as YYREEE (reference sequence). The CDR3 sequence is CASSLRLAAYNEQFF. CDR3 bases: TGTGCCAGCAGCTTGAGGCTAGCGGCCTACAATGAGCAGTTCTTC.

The chain employs TRBV18 and TRBJ2-2, with D possibly called TRBD1 or TRBD2 (7 bases each). With 6 bases removed from V and 5 bases from J, the gap between germline ends came to 16 bases. Germline V gene sequence: CDR1 KGHSH, CDR2 LQKENI. The CDR3 sequence is 15 residues long. Here the CDR3 reads CASSVGTAGTGELFF. CDR3 nucleotide sequence: TGTGCCAGCTCCGTCGGGACAGCGGGGACCGGGGAGCTGTTTTTT.